This TCR beta chain emerged from a study of T cells in women clearing cervical HPV infection. About the research overall: Controls were women whose single incident HPV16 infection cleared within 12 months without precancer or cancer.

Worth noting for this clone: Its antigen is currently unknown. The read ends 3 residues early relative to the CDR3; the germline J gene fills the gap.

TCRdb keeps only in-frame clones here, not all; method: immunoSEQ multiplex PCR. Its table lists around 31,000 clones. The CDR3 has 13 amino acids. The V gene's germline CDR1 is SEHNR and CDR2 FQNEAQ (reference sequence). V was trimmed by 3 bases and J by 2 bases, leaving 8 bases between them. Study-wide findings and caveats: CIN3+ cases had significantly higher TCR repertoire richness than controls, but evenness did not differ. Richness differences could reflect unmeasured T-cell content per sample.

The V gene is TRBV7-9, the J gene TRBJ2-7; D unresolved. The receptor was derived from a woman aged 18 to 69 with a cervical HPV16 infection that either progressed to CIN3+ or cleared (not recorded which). Source material: blood buffy coat. CDR3 loop: CASSFPKTYEQYF. The CDR3 DNA, read in part, is TGTGCCAGCAGCTTCCCCAAAACCTACGAG.